This T cell receptor beta chain emerged from a study of cytomegalovirus exposure and HLA in healthy donors (dated by TCRdb to 2016 to 2017). Broadly, across the study: An earlier analysis of approximately 550 of the donors reported 250 to 300 Gb of sequence data and approximately 110 million unique TCR beta sequences from roughly 180 million T cells. The number of donors typed differed by locus, with roughly 620-630 for A, B, C, DRB1 and DQB1, around 500 for DQA1, 600 to 610 for DPA1, and around 450 for DPB1. An early release that covered about 600 HLA-typed donors contained approximately 300 gigabases of sequencing data and tens of millions of unique TCR sequences. High-throughput TCR immunosequencing, statistical association of individual TCRs with disease status, and machine learning were combined to predict cytomegalovirus infection status. The study aimed to test whether cataloging public T cell receptors could reveal signatures of past pathogen exposure. On average, 235,054 unique TCR beta nucleotide sequences were sequenced per donor among roughly 430 genotyped donors of the cohort, with about 19% of those sequences being non-productive. Using immunosequencing, the study profiled T cell repertoires from 500 to 800 subjects and related those repertoires to cytomegalovirus serostatus. Besides the first cohort of more than 650 subjects, a separate validation cohort made up of 120 different subjects was used. In the later analysis, no new phenotypic data were used to find candidate immune exposures; instead, reliance was placed on TCR beta sequences and their occurrence across donors. Alongside the repertoire data, information on donor age, sex, ethnicity and CMV serostatus was compiled. Because of strong linkage in the cohort, five DR-DQ haplotypes were treated as single units for association and clustering. All discovery cohort repertoires had been generated on a single sequencing platform. An earlier analysis of roughly 580 of the donors used high-throughput TCR beta sequencing to judge whether each TCR beta V gene segment behaved as functional or pseudogenic. Among the roughly 400 genotyped donors, about 85% belonged to the genetic ancestry cluster associated with self-reported Caucasian donors. In a later genetic analysis, genome-wide SNP genotypes for about three fifths of the 666 donors were used, and that subset was treated as a discovery cohort. A later analysis re-examined previously published TCR beta repertoires from hundreds of donors and added high-resolution HLA genotyping to investigate patterns of TCR occurrence. HLA typing included class I and class II loci at four-digit resolution.

What the research found in general, with its limitations: Strong co-occurrence of HLA alleles, especially DR and DQ, made assigning TCR associations to individual alleles difficult. In a later analysis, several top co-occurrence clusters were reported to appear linked to parvovirus B19, influenza, CMV and Epstein-Barr virus. Presence/absence analyses assumed roughly uniform sequencing depth across donors, an assumption that may not hold. According to a later genetic analysis, donors in an Asian-associated ancestry cluster had fewer N-insertions in productive TCRs than the approximately 700-donor mean. Most TCR sequences were seen in very few donors, while some public TCRs were found in many individuals. A later analysis found that HLA-associated TCR beta chains were more clonally expanded and had lower generation probabilities than equally common non-associated chains. The only immune exposure information available for the cohort was CMV serostatus. HLA typing was unavailable for some donors at each locus, so association tests used only the typed subset. In a later analysis, the rate of TCR association differed among HLA loci, with DRB1 alleles having the most associated TCRs and HLA-C alleles having the fewest. In this cohort, only TCR beta chains were sequenced, and detectable features were limited by the absence of alpha or paired-chain data. In a later genetic analysis, a missense DCLRE1C variant was associated with V-gene and J-gene trimming of TCR beta chains, and the association was replicated in an independent cohort. At a false discovery rate of 0.05, a later analysis linked 15,000 to 20,000 TCR beta sequences to specific HLA alleles. Linkage disequilibrium might explain the correlated functional status among segregating V segments, but an unknown experimental factor could not be ruled out. According to the authors, the approach could potentially be generalized to other disease states and immunological phenotypes. The study gave a list of about 160 TCR beta chains associated with cytomegalovirus. The classifier was reported to diagnose cytomegalovirus status with high specificity and sensitivity in both the original and validation cohorts. In an earlier analysis of roughly 560 of the donors, most TCR beta V segments were observed in productive rearrangements about 87% or about 30% of the time, broadly matching IMGT annotations. A later analysis found that most CMV-associated TCR beta chains appeared HLA-restricted, with HLA associations seemingly driven largely by CMV exposure. A group of highly shared sequence variants was considered likely to be a technical artifact of the sequencing pipeline. A further reported finding was that TCR beta sequences accurately predicted the HLA-A and HLA-B alleles for most subjects in the first cohort. A few of the identified cytomegalovirus-associated TCR beta chains were confirmed in vitro to be specific for cytomegalovirus antigens. Some 16 rarely observed V segments, including chromosome 9 orphons, were excluded from the earlier analysis of a few hundred of the donors because counts were too low.

Receptor libraries were prepared by the immunoSEQ multiplex PCR assay. A mixture of 60 forward primers for TCR Vbeta segments and 13 reverse primers for TCR Jbeta segments was used in the multiplex PCR. The CDR3 region of rearranged TCR beta genes was amplified from genomic DNA by a multiplex PCR assay. The amplified TCR beta libraries were sequenced on the Illumina HiSeq System as 87-base-pair reads. As for how the authors treated the data: Across the 500 to 850 repertoires, a later analysis counted approximately 75 million unique TCR beta chains, 9.5 million to 12 million of which were shared by at least two donors. Raw reads were error-corrected and collapsed into unique sequences by a nearest-neighbor algorithm in which closely related sequences were merged to remove PCR and sequencing errors. To assign V, D and J gene segments, CDR3 sequences were aligned to IMGT reference sequences. Each retained sequence needed at least a six-nucleotide match to both a V gene segment and a J gene segment. Rearrangements were classified as productive when the CDR3 lacked stop codons and remained in frame with V and J, and all other rearrangements were classified as non-productive. CDR3 was defined according to IMGT convention as the region running from the second conserved V-encoded cysteine to the conserved J-encoded phenylalanine. The earlier analysis of about 590 of the donors excluded sequences that lacked an unambiguous match to a single V gene segment. In an earlier analysis of approximately 610 of the donors, V segments were called functional above 56.7% productive rearrangements and were called segregating when the between-donor standard deviation exceeded 5%. A statistical classification framework was developed to diagnose cytomegalovirus status using the catalog of TCR beta chain sequences. In a later analysis, V and J genes were assigned by comparing TCR nucleotide sequences against IMGT/GENE-DB human TR gene sequences. A later analysis assigned CDR3 sequences and most-parsimonious VDJ recombination scenarios with the TCRdist pipeline. In a later analysis, each TCR beta chain was defined by its CDR3 amino acid sequence together with its V-gene family, and reads lacking a unique V-gene family were excluded. A later analysis removed 600 or so highly shared, low-generation-probability nucleotide sequences to deal with suspected cross-contamination and a sequencing artifact. In a later analysis, a clonal expansion index for each public chain was calculated from normalized within-repertoire ranks of inferred template counts. A later analysis computed generation probabilities with a VDJ recombination model fitted to out-of-frame rearrangements, and checked the results against IGoR. In a later analysis, TCR-TCR, TCR-HLA and TCR-CMV co-occurrence was scored with hypergeometric tests, and a repertoire-size bias correction was applied to TCR pairs. A later analysis estimated false discovery rates by permuting HLA or CMV assignments 20 times. In a later analysis, co-occurring TCRs were grouped with DBSCAN, and TCRdist sequence similarity was added when clustering was performed within HLA-allele-positive subsets. For co-occurrence clustering, repertoires with fewer than 30,000 or more than 120,000 public chains were excluded, along with five repertoires with anomalous nucleotide sharing. This is the immuneACCESS table as TCRdb keeps it, with only in-frame sequences that have V and J called. A part of the clones is gone; compared with another copy, unresolved V genes explain less than half, and the rest is unexplained. The V and J calls and the clone size are those of that table, but D and trimming were determined from the DNA. The sample table contains 120,000 to 150,000 clones; only one count was recorded for 73% of them. 13% to 15% of the sample is taken by the ten largest.

This clone was seen a few times. It has no known antigen specificity. No per-base quality is available; no much larger clone lies one base away. The cohort consisted of 600 or so healthy bone marrow donors. At the time of sampling, every cohort member was nominally healthy, though immune exposures that went unrecorded were likely present. Of the 670 or so cohort members, roughly 290 had a positive CMV serostatus and about 400 had a negative one, while no CMV serostatus was recorded for the donor. Every donor gave a peripheral blood sample, and the peripheral blood mononuclear cells from that sample were used for TCR beta sequencing. The Qiagen DNeasy Blood Extraction Kit was used to extract genomic DNA from the blood cell samples. Material: PBMCs. This clonotype was sampled from a human donor in good health.

The sequenced DNA is TGTGCCAGCAGCCGGGAAACAGGGGGCGGGGAGCTGTTTTTT. Translated, this gives CASSRETGGGELFF. This sequence uses TRBV6-5 and TRBJ2-2; 8 junctional bases match TRBD1. The CDR3 starts with the cysteine, ends with the phenylalanine, and has 14 residues. The DNA shown is the 42-base CDR3, in frame from base 1. CDR1 MNHEY and CDR2 SVGAGI were looked up in the germline V gene. At the junction V is shortened by 6 bases and J by 7 bases; bases outside the gene matches: 7.